Listed here are 31 T cell receptor beta chains from one sample, sequenced in a study of sequential checkpoint blockade in melanoma. The method was immunoSEQ multiplex PCR; TCRdb's version includes in-frame clones alone and lacks a portion of them. Of around 34,000 clones listed, more than 65% are singletons. The treatment was: randomized to nivolumab then ipilimumab (arm A) or the reverse (arm B). The sequenced sample was CD8+ T cells sorted from blood (inferred from file names), obtained from a patient given nivolumab and ipilimumab in sequence. The receptors here all came from a human donor with melanoma.

The chain carries TRBV27 and TRBJ2-7; 7 nucleotides agree with TRBD1. The V segment lost 5 bases and the J segment 0 bases; nucleotides outside the gene matches: 4. The CDR3 contains 14 residues. Per germline, CDR1 MNHEY and CDR2 SMNVEV (reference sequence). The CDR3 DNA is TGTGCCAGCAGTGTTGACAGGGTCTCCTACGAGCAGTACTTC. Its protein is CASSVDRVSYEQYF.

V and J are TRBV6-1 and TRBJ2-4, with D perhaps TRBD2 (5 bases). The CDR3 length is 14 residues. Trimming left V 8 bases short and J 6 bases short, with 17 bases between. Germline V gene data show CDR1 as MNHNS and CDR2 as SASEGT. The CDR3, as DNA: TGTGCCAGCGGATCGGGCCTTGGGAGAAACATTCAGTACTTC. Amino acid sequence: CASGSGLGRNIQYF.

This chain uses TRBV5-6 with TRBJ2-5; TRBD2 matches at 8 bases. Germline V CDR1 and CDR2: SGHDT, YYEEEE. The CDR3 spans 14 residues. The V segment lost 3 bases and the J segment 5 bases; nucleotides outside the gene matches: 6. CDR3 residues: CASSSETSAETQYF. CDR3 nucleotide sequence: TGTGCCAGCAGCTCTGAGACTAGCGCCGAGACCCAGTACTTC.

The chain is built from TRBV9 and TRBJ1-2; 7 bases match TRBD1. The J segment lost 5 bases and the V segment lost 2 bases, leaving 3 bases of the junction unmatched. From germline, CDR1 is SGDLS and CDR2 YYNGEE. The CDR3 is 13 residues long. The chain's CDR3 is CASSVDRDYGYTF. In DNA form, the CDR3 reads TGTGCCAGCAGCGTCGACAGGGATTATGGCTACACCTTC.

The chain uses TRBV18 and TRBJ2-7; TRBD1 agrees at 8 bases. The V and J ends lost 3 bases and 6 bases, in that order; junction bases with no gene match: 13. This CDR3 has 16 amino acids. The germline CDR1 and CDR2 sequences are KGHSH and LQKENI. The CDR3: CASSPPRKDRAREQYF. DNA for the CDR3: TGTGCCAGCTCACCCCCTCGTAAGGACAGGGCACGCGAGCAGTACTTC.

This sequence joins TRBV4-1 and TRBJ2-2; 7 nucleotides match TRBD2. Germline lookup yields CDR1 MGHRA and CDR2 YSYEKL. CDR3 size: 18 residues. V lost 4 bases to trimming and J lost 2 bases; unmatched junction nucleotides: 13. CDR3 bases: TGCGCCAGCAGCCCGCGGGCGGGGCTAGCGGTAAACACCGGGGAGCTGTTTTTT. Protein product: CASSPRAGLAVNTGELFF.

The chain carries TRBV11-2 and TRBJ2-7; weak D call: TRBD1 (5 bases). V lost 6 bases and J lost 0, with 9 bases in between. In germline, CDR1 is SGHAT, CDR2 FQNNGV. The CDR3 consists of 13 residues. DNA of the CDR3: TGTGCCAGCAGAAAAGGGGTCTCCTACGAGCAGTACTTC. Its protein product is CASRKGVSYEQYF.

CDR3 sequence: CASSLFTTGTGELFF. Here the CDR3 DNA reads TGTGCCAGCAGTTTATTCACCACTGGTACCGGGGAGCTGTTTTTT. The V call is TRBV27, the J call TRBJ2-2; D unclear. This CDR3 has 15 amino acids. Germline CDR1 MNHEY, CDR2 SMNVEV (reference sequence). V was pared by 1 base and J by 5 bases, with 11 bases between.

The rearrangement links TRBV7-9 to TRBJ2-7, with 8 bases identical to TRBD1. The CDR3 contains 15 residues. Germline trimming cut 4 bases from V and 3 bases from J; bases unmatched to any gene: 8. The germline gives CDR1 SEHNR, CDR2 FQNEAQ (reference sequence). The DNA of the CDR3 is TGTGCCAGCAGCTCCTCTATGGACAGGGACTACGAGCAGTACTTC. Its protein is CASSSSMDRDYEQYF.

The chain joins TRBV10-3 to TRBJ2-7; possibly TRBD1 for D (6 bases). Germline V lookup: CDR1 ENHRY, CDR2 SYGVKD. This CDR3 comprises 15 residues. Trimming took off 6 bases at V and 6 bases at J, with 21 bases between the two ends. The CDR3 region has the DNA TGTGCCATCAGAGAGAACAGGGTTAATGGGCTCGAGCAGTACTTC. Amino acid sequence: CAIRENRVNGLEQYF.

The rearrangement uses TRBV7-7 and TRBJ2-2; D gene ambiguous. The CDR3 covers 15 residues. The V end lost 4 bases, the J end lost 3 bases, and 12 bases lay between the germline ends. The V gene's germline CDR1 is SSHAT and CDR2 FNYEAQ (reference sequence). In DNA, the CDR3 is TGTGCCAGCAGCTCCTCCTCGGGTCACACCGGGGAGCTGTTTTTT. Translating gives CASSSSSGHTGELFF.

The chain has TRBV28 and TRBJ2-7; D is unclear. Trimming took 1 base from V and 4 from J, leaving 8 bases between them. The CDR3 spans 13 residues. Per germline, CDR1 MDHEN and CDR2 SYDVKM. In DNA form, the CDR3 reads TGTGCCAGCAGTTTATCCCTCCCGTACGAGCAGTACTTC. Translation gives CASSLSLPYEQYF.

The rearrangement joins TRBV5-6 to TRBJ2-7; TRBD1 aligns across 9 bases. J lost 1 base, V lost 2 bases, and 10 bases had no gene match. There are 17 residues in the CDR3. The germline V gene encodes CDR1 SGHDT and CDR2 YYEEEE. Written as DNA, the CDR3 is TGTGCCAGCAGCTTAGTGTACTGGACAGGGGTTTCCTACGAGCAGTACTTC. Its protein product is CASSLVYWTGVSYEQYF.

This chain links TRBV9 with TRBJ1-3, with TRBD1 matching 7 bases. The CDR3 covers 17 residues. Germline V gene sequence: CDR1 SGDLS, CDR2 YYNGEE. Trimming cost V 0 bases and J 1 base; bases outside gene matches: 7. CDR3 DNA sequence: TGTGCCAGCAGCGTAGGTTGGCGGACAGGTTCTGGAAACACCATATATTTT. Translating gives CASSVGWRTGSGNTIYF.

The chain links TRBV27 to TRBJ1-2; perhaps TRBD1 as D (5 bases). The CDR3 loop spans 14 amino acids. From germline, CDR1 is MNHEY and CDR2 SMNVEV (reference sequence). V was trimmed by 2 bases and J by 4 bases, leaving 11 bases between them. The CDR3 region has the DNA TGTGCCAGCAGTTTAGAGCAGGGAGGCTATGGCTACACCTTC. This sequence encodes CASSLEQGGYGYTF.

V is TRBV5-1 and J is TRBJ2-7; no definite D call. The germline V gene encodes CDR1 SGHRS and CDR2 YFSETQ. Deletions cut 4 bases from V and 1 base from J, with 15 bases between. CDR3 length: 15 residues. The CDR3 bases are TGCGCCAGCAGCCCTGACATGCTGGAATCCTACGAGCAGTACTTC. Translating it yields CASSPDMLESYEQYF.

The chain has TRBV6-5 and TRBJ2-1; maybe TRBD1 (5 bases). Germline lookup yields CDR1 MNHEY and CDR2 SVGAGI. This CDR3 has 15 amino acids. Trimming stripped 0 bases from V and 4 bases from J, with 10 bases between. In nucleotides, the CDR3 is TGTGCCAGCAGTTACTCTCCGACAGCATACAATGAGCAGTTCTTC. Protein sequence: CASSYSPTAYNEQFF.

This rearrangement joins TRBV5-1 to TRBJ1-5, with 12 bases aligning to TRBD1. Germline CDR1 SGHRS, CDR2 YFSETQ. This CDR3 comprises 15 residues. Trimming removed 4 bases from V and 5 bases from J; junction bases left unmatched: 4. CDR3 DNA sequence: TGCGCCAGCAGCCCGGGACAGGGGGCGCATCAGCCCCAGCATTTT. Protein product: CASSPGQGAHQPQHF.

V gene TRBV5-1 combines with J gene TRBJ2-1; 8 nucleotides agree with TRBD2. From germline, CDR1 is SGHRS and CDR2 YFSETQ. V dropped 0 bases and J dropped 0; count of bases not matched to a gene: 2. This CDR3 spans 16 amino acids. CDR3 loop: CASSLGLAGSYNEQFF. The DNA of the CDR3 is TGCGCCAGCAGCTTGGGTCTAGCGGGCTCCTACAATGAGCAGTTCTTC.

The chain is built from TRBV29-1 and TRBJ2-6; 7 bases align to TRBD2. In germline, CDR1 is SQVTM, CDR2 ANQGSEA. The J segment lost 0 bases and the V segment lost 4 bases, leaving 9 bases of the junction unmatched. The CDR3 is made up of 17 amino acids. The DNA of the CDR3 is TGCAGCGTTGTGGGAGCGGGGCAGAGCTCTGGGGCCAACGTCCTGACTTTC. This gives the protein CSVVGAGQSSGANVLTF. Full variable domain (rest looked up from reference TRBV29-1 and TRBJ2-6): SAVISQKPSRDICQRGTSLTIQCQVDSQVTMMFWYRQQPGQSLTLIATANQGSEATYESGFVIDKFPISRPNLTFSTLTVSNMSPEDSSIYLCSVVGAGQSSGANVLTFGAGSRLTVL.

This rearrangement joins TRBV5-1 to TRBJ1-2; TRBD1 aligns across 7 bases. From germline, CDR1 is SGHRS and CDR2 YFSETQ. The CDR3 covers 13 residues. The V segment lost 3 bases and the J segment 8 bases; nucleotides outside the gene matches: 7. The CDR3, as DNA: TGCGCCAGCAGCTCCGAGGGGGCGTTGGGCTACACCTTC. This translates into CASSSEGALGYTF.

This clone was counted only a few times. The chain carries TRBV4-1 and TRBJ1-2; 10 nucleotides agree with TRBD1. In germline, CDR1 is MGHRA, CDR2 YSYEKL. The CDR3 has 16 amino acids. The ends lost 1 base at V and 8 bases at J; junction bases unmatched: 10. The CDR3 nucleotides read TGCGCCAGCAGCCAAGGGTGGGGACAGGGGAGGGGCGGCTACACCTTC. Amino acid sequence: CASSQGWGQGRGGYTF.

This clone was observed a single time. The rearrangement uses TRBV30 and TRBJ2-7; 8 positions agree with TRBD2. Germline V CDR1 and CDR2: GTSNPN, SVGIG (reference sequence). The CDR3 extends over 14 amino acids. J lost 0 bases, V lost 3 bases, and 4 bases had no gene match. The DNA of the CDR3 is TGTGCCTGGAGCCGGGGGGGCCCCTCCTACGAGCAGTACTTC. This gives the protein CAWSRGGPSYEQYF.

This chain connects TRBV6-5 to TRBJ2-3; 7 bases are shared with TRBD1. CDR3 length: 15 residues. Germline lookup yields CDR1 MNHEY and CDR2 SVGAGI. J gave up 1 base and V 6 bases, and 7 bases lay outside the gene matches. The CDR3 nucleotides read TGTGCCAGCAGCAAGGGGGCAGAGGGCACAGATACGCAGTATTTT. Amino acids: CASSKGAEGTDTQYF.

The rearrangement uses TRBV5-5 and TRBJ2-7, with D maybe TRBD1 (6 bases). This CDR3 has 15 amino acids. The V and J ends lost 4 bases and 2 bases respectively, with 16 bases between them. Germline CDR1 reads SGHKS; CDR2 reads YYEKEE (reference sequence). The CDR3 loop reads CASSVNRDSTYEQYF. The CDR3 DNA reads as TGTGCCAGCAGCGTAAACAGGGATTCTACCTACGAGCAGTACTTC.

The chain combines TRBV28 with TRBJ2-1; 9 bases are a match to TRBD2. Germline-derived CDR1 and CDR2 are MDHEN and SYDVKM. The CDR3 extends over 17 amino acids. V shed 2 bases, J shed 6 bases, and the junction held 11 bases outside the gene matches. CDR3 coding DNA: TGTGCCAGCAGTTTACCTAGGGTATCGCGGGAGGGCAATGAGCAGTTCTTC. Translated, it gives CASSLPRVSREGNEQFF. The whole variable domain, filled in from reference TRBV28 and TRBJ2-1, reads DVKVTQSSRYLVKRTGEKVFLECVQDMDHENMFWYRQDPGLGLRLIYFSYDVKMKEKGDIPEGYSVSREKKERFSLILESASTNQTSMYLCASSLPRVSREGNEQFFGPGTRLTVL.

The chain is built from TRBV9 and TRBJ2-3, with TRBD2 identical over 10 bases. CDR1 SGDLS and CDR2 YYNGEE come from the germline V gene. CDR3 length: 17 amino acids. J lost 4 bases, V lost 0 bases, and 8 bases had no gene match. CDR3 protein: CASSVGSGGAWADTQYF. In DNA, the CDR3 is TGTGCCAGCAGCGTAGGCAGCGGGGGGGCCTGGGCAGATACGCAGTATTTT. Combining the CDR3 with reference TRBV9 and TRBJ2-3 gives the whole variable domain DSGVTQTPKHLITATGQRVTLRCSPRSGDLSVYWYQQSLDQGLQFLIQYYNGEERAKGNILERFSAQQFPDLHSELNLSSLELGDSALYFCASSVGSGGAWADTQYFGPGTRLTVL.

The chain links TRBV29-1 to TRBJ1-2; 7 bases map to TRBD1. J lost 3 bases, V lost 4 bases, and 8 bases had no gene match. The CDR3 covers 14 residues. The V gene's germline CDR1 is SQVTM and CDR2 ANQGSEA. CDR3 sequence reads: CSVGLTGSDYGYTF. CDR3 nucleotides: TGCAGCGTTGGGTTGACAGGGAGCGACTATGGCTACACCTTC.

This chain connects TRBV5-5 to TRBJ2-7; unclear D gene. V dropped 4 bases and J dropped 6 bases, with 11 bases sitting between them. The CDR3 contains 12 residues. Germline CDR1 SGHKS, CDR2 YYEKEE (reference sequence). The CDR3 nucleotides are TGTGCCAGCAGCGCCTTTACTGGCGAGCAGTACTTC. Its translation: CASSAFTGEQYF.

The chain links TRBV10-3 to TRBJ2-7; 13 bases fit TRBD2. Germline trimming cut 2 bases from V and 6 bases from J; bases unmatched to any gene: 7. The germline V gene has CDR1 ENHRY and CDR2 SYGVKD. The CDR3 contains 16 residues. DNA of the CDR3: TGTGCCATCAGTGAGGCTGGTGGACTAGCGGGAGTCGAGCAGTACTTC. Translating gives CAISEAGGLAGVEQYF.

This chain connects TRBV7-8 to TRBJ2-5; 12 positions agree with TRBD2. The CDR3 length is 17 residues. Trimming took 5 bases from V and 2 from J; bases not matched to a gene: 9. Germline CDR1 and CDR2: SGHVS and FQNEAQ. The CDR3 DNA sequence: TGTGCCAGCAGCCTCCGACTAGCGGGGGTACTACAAGAGACCCAGTACTTC. Protein: CASSLRLAGVLQETQYF.